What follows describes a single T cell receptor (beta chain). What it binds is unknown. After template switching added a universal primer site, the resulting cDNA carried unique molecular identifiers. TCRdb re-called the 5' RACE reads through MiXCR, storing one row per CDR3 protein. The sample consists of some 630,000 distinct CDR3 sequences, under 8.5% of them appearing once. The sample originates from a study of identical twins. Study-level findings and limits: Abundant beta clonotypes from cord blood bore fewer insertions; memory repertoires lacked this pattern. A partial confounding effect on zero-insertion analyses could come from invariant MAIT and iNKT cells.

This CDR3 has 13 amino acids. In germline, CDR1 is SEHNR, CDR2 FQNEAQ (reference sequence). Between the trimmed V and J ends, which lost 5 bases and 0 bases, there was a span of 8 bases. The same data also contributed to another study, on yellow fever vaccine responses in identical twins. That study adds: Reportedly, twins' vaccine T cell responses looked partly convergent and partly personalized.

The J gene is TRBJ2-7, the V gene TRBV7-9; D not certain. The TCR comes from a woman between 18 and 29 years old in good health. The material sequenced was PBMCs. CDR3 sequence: CASSNGYSYEQYF. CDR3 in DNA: TGTGCCAGCAGCAATGGCTACTCCTACGAGCAGTACTTC. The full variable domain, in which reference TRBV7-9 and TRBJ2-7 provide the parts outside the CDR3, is DTGVSQNPRHKITKRGQNVTFRCDPISEHNRLYWYRQTLGQGPEFLTYFQNEAQLEKSRLLSDRFSAERPKGSFSTLEIQRTEQGDSAMYLCASSNGYSYEQYFGPGTRLTVT.